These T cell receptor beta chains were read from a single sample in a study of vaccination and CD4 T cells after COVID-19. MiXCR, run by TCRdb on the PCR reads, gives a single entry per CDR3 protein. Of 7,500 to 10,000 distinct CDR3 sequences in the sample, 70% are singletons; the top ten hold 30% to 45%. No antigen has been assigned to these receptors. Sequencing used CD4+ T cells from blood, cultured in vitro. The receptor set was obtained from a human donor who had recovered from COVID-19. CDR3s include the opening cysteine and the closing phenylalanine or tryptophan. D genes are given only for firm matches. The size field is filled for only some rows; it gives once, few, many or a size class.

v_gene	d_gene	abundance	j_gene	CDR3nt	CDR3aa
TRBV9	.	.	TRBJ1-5	TGTGCCAGCAGCCTTAGTGGGGTCAGCAATCAGCCCCAGCATTTT	CASSLSGVSNQPQHF
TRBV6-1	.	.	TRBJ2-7	TGTGCCAGCAGTGCGCCGGGGCAGGACGAGCAGTACTTC	CASSAPGQDEQYF
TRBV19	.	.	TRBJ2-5	TGTGCCAGTAGCCGCCGAGGACCCCAAGAGACCCAGTACTTC	CASSRRGPQETQYF
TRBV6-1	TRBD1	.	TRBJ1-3	TGTGCCAGCAGTCGCTCTACCGGGACAGGGAGAAACACCATATATTTT	CASSRSTGTGRNTIYF
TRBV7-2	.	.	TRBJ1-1	TGTGCCAGCAGCCCCGGCCCCGGAGTGACTGAAGCTTTCTTT	CASSPGPGVTEAFF
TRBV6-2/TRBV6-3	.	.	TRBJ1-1	TGTGCCAGCAGTTACGATCGATCCCTTCAGGGAGCTTTCTTT	CASSYDRSLQGAFF
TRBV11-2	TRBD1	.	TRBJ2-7	TGTGCCAGCAGCTTAGACGGGACAGGGGTCTACGAGCAGTACTTC	CASSLDGTGVYEQYF
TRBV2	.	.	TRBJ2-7	TGTGCCAGCACTCGAGGGGGCGGGAGGCCCTACGAGCAGTACTTC	CASTRGGGRPYEQYF
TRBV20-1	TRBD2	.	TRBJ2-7	TGCAGTGCTCGAGGACTAGCGGGTGGTATCTCCTCAACCTACGAGCAGTACTTC	CSARGLAGGISSTYEQYF
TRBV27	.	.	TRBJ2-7	TGTGCCAGCAGTCTGGACGGGACCTACGAGCAGTACTTC	CASSLDGTYEQYF
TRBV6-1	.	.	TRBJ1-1	TGTGCCAGCAGTGAACGGCAGATGAACACTGAAGCTTTCTTT	CASSERQMNTEAFF
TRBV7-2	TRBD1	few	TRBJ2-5	TGTGCCAGCAGCTCAACAGGGGGAGGGACCCAGTACTTC	CASSSTGGGTQYF
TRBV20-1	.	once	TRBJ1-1	TGCAGTGCTAGCCCCCCAGGGAGGAACACTGAAGCTTTCTTT	CSASPPGRNTEAFF
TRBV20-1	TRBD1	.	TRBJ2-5	TGCAGTGCTAGAGCCTGGGACAGACAGCTAGAGACCCAGTACTTC	CSARAWDRQLETQYF
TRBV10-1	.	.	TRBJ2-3	TGCGCCAGCAGTGAGTCGAGTGGGGCCCAGGGTACGCAGTATTTT	CASSESSGAQGTQYF
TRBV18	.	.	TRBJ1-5	TGTGCCAGCTCACCGTTCGGGATCACAGCTGGCAATCAGCCCCAGCATTTT	CASSPFGITAGNQPQHF
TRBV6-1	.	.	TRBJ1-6	TGTGCCAGCACGGGGGCACGGTATTCACCCCTCCACTTT	CASTGARYSPLHF
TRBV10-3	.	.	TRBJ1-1	TGTGCCATCAGGCCCGAGGGTTCGAACACTGAAGCTTTCTTT	CAIRPEGSNTEAFF
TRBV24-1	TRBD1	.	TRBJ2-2	TGTGCCACCAGTGACCCGGGACAGGGTAATCCCGCCGGGGAGCTGTTTTTT	CATSDPGQGNPAGELFF
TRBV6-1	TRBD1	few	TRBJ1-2	TGTGCCAGCAGCGCTGGACAGGGAGACGGCTACACCTTC	CASSAGQGDGYTF
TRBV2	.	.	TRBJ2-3	TGTGCCAGCAGTGAAAGGGGCCCCCCAGGAGATACGCAGTATTTT	CASSERGPPGDTQYF
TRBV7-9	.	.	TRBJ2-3	TGTGCCAGCAGCGAAGTAGGTGTCCTCACAGATACGCAGTATTTT	CASSEVGVLTDTQYF
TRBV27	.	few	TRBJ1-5	TGTGCCAGCAGTCTGACCCACAGGGCCAATCAGCCCCAGCATTTT	CASSLTHRANQPQHF
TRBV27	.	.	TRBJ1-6	TGTGCCAGCACCCCGGGGGGGCTTCATTCACCCCTCCACTTT	CASTPGGLHSPLHF
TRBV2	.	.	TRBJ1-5	TGTGCCAGCAGTTTCTCCCGGGACAACAATCAGCCCCAGCGTTTT	CASSFSRDNNQPQRF
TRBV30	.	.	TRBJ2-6	TGTGCCTGGAGTCGGCCGGGGGCCTACTCTGGGGCCAACGTCCTGACTTTC	CAWSRPGAYSGANVLTF
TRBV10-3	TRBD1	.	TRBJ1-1	TGTGCCATCAGTGGGGGACAGAAGAACACTGAAGCTTTCTTT	CAISGGQKNTEAFF
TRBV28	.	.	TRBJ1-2	TGTGCCAGCAATGCTAACTATGGCTACACCTTC	CASNANYGYTF
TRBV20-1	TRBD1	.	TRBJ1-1	TGCAGTGCGCATACAGGGGGCCGGGTGAACACTGAAGCTTTCTTT	CSAHTGGRVNTEAFF
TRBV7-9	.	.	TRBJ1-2	TGTGCCAGCAGCTTAGAAGCCTATGGCTACACCTTC	CASSLEAYGYTF
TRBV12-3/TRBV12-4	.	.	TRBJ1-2	TGTGCCAGCAGTTCGACCGTGGAACGGGGCTACACCTTC	CASSSTVERGYTF
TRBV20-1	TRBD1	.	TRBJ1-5	TGCAGTGCTAGAGAAAACAGGGGAAATCAGCCCCAGCATTTT	CSARENRGNQPQHF
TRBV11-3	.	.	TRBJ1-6	TGTGCCAGCAGCTTAGCTCCGGATTCACCCCTCCACTTT	CASSLAPDSPLHF
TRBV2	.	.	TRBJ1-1	TGTGCCAGCAGTGCGCTTTTGTCAGTGAACACTGAAGCTTTCTTT	CASSALLSVNTEAFF
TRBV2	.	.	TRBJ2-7	TGTGCCAGCAGTGGAAGAATGGACTCCTACGAGCAGTACTTC	CASSGRMDSYEQYF
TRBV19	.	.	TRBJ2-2	TGTGCCAGTAGAACTCCGTACACCGGGGAGCTGTTTTTT	CASRTPYTGELFF
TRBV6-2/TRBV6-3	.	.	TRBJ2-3	TGTGCCAGCAGTTTGACTCTGGGTACGCAGTATTTT	CASSLTLGTQYF